These 29 T cell receptor beta chains were sequenced from one sample in a study of T cells in Graves' hyperthyroidism and ophthalmopathy. Amplified regions were TCR beta CDR3 sequences from RNA transcripts. HTBI primers drove first-round RT-PCR of the TCR CDR3. Each CDR3 protein is one row after TCRdb ran MiXCR on the multiplex PCR reads. The table records 500,000 to 600,000 distinct CDR3 sequences, roughly 21% of them present only once. The sample consisted of blood. Source of these receptors: a man in his forties with Graves' ophthalmopathy.

Of note for this clonotype: A much larger clonotype is one base distant, so this may be a read error. This chain joins TRBV7-9 and TRBJ2-5; a possible D gene is TRBD2 (6 bases). V lost 4 bases, J lost 2 bases, and 14 bases lay in between. This CDR3 contains 15 residues. Germline V gene sequence: CDR1 SEHNR, CDR2 FQNEAQ (reference sequence). In DNA, the CDR3 is TGTGCCAGCAGCTCAGTACCTAGCGCACAAGAGACCCAGTACTTC. Translation gives CASSSVPSAQETQYF. Supplemented by reference TRBV7-9 and TRBJ2-5, the full variable domain reads DTGVSQNPRHKITKRGQNVTFRCDPISEHNRLYWYRQTLGQGPEFLTYFQNEAQLEKSRLLSDRFSAERPKGSFSTLEIQRTEQGDSAMYLCASSSVPSAQETQYFGPGTRLLVL.

J is TRBJ1-2 and V is TRBV10-3; D gene uncertain. The germline V and J ends were trimmed by 3 bases and 3 bases, with 11 bases remaining between them. CDR1 and CDR2 (germline): ENHRY, SYGVKD. The CDR3 runs to 14 residues. The CDR3 reads CAISDPGVDYGYTF. The CDR3 coding sequence is TGTGCCATCAGTGATCCAGGAGTTGACTATGGCTACACCTTC.

A remark on this clonotype: As the CDR3 is not closed by the conserved phenylalanine or tryptophan, this likely results from a read error. The rearrangement links TRBV14 to TRBJ2-3; 7 bases are a match to TRBD2. CDR1 and CDR2 from the germline V gene are SGHDN and FVKESK. J was trimmed by 0 bases and V by 1 base; bases with no gene match: 4. The CDR3 is made up of 16 amino acids. In DNA, the CDR3 is TGTGCCAGCAGCCAAGGGAAGCGGGACAGCACAGATACGCAGTATCTT. Encoded protein: CASSQGKRDSTDTQYL.

This clonotype was observed a few times. The chain recombines TRBV27 with TRBJ1-5, with D possibly being TRBD1 (6 bases). This CDR3 spans 14 amino acids. Per the germline V gene, CDR1 is MNHEY and CDR2 is SMNVEV (reference sequence). V was shortened by 2 bases and J by 5 bases, with 10 bases between the two germline ends. The DNA for the CDR3 is TGTGCCAGCAGTTTACAGGGGAGGTATCAGCCCCAGCATTTT. As protein: CASSLQGRYQPQHF.

This sequence joins TRBV3-1 and TRBJ2-5; D not certain. Germline assignment: CDR1 LGHDT and CDR2 YNNKEL (reference sequence). Deletions cut 3 bases from V and 2 bases from J, with 13 bases between. This CDR3 contains 15 residues. The CDR3 bases are TGTGCCAGCAGCCAGACCCGACTGGCTCAAGAGACCCAGTACTTC. Protein product: CASSQTRLAQETQYF.

This clonotype was found many times. The gene calls are TRBV5-1 and TRBJ2-7; 12 nucleotides align to TRBD1. Germline V gene lookup returns CDR1 SGHRS and CDR2 YFSETQ. V lost 3 bases to trimming and J lost 4 bases; unmatched junction nucleotides: 8. The CDR3 extends over 16 amino acids. CDR3 protein: CASSWGTGQGAYEQYF. CDR3 coding DNA: TGCGCCAGCAGCTGGGGCACGGGACAGGGGGCTTACGAGCAGTACTTC.

The rearrangement uses TRBV6-1 and TRBJ1-5, with 9 bases identical to TRBD1. This CDR3 region has 14 residues. V was clipped by 2 bases and J by 6 bases; unmatched bases: 2. Germline V gene lookup returns CDR1 MNHNS and CDR2 SASEGT. The CDR3 DNA reads TGTGCCAGCAGTGAATACAGGGGGCTTCAGCCCCAGCATTTT. This gives the protein CASSEYRGLQPQHF.

The chain carries TRBV4-1 and TRBJ2-7, with D perhaps TRBD1 (6 bases). The CDR3 sequence is 14 residues long. The V end was cut by 1 base, the J end by 2 bases, with 9 bases between. Looked up from germline, CDR1 is MGHRA and CDR2 is YSYEKL. The CDR3 coding sequence is TGCGCCAGCAGCCAAGGGGGGCCTCCCTACGAGCAGTACTTC. Translation gives CASSQGGPPYEQYF.

V gene TRBV7-9 combines with J gene TRBJ1-1; D gene uncertain. The V gene's germline CDR1 is SEHNR and CDR2 FQNEAQ (reference sequence). This CDR3 spans 12 amino acids. V dropped 1 base and J dropped 9 bases, with 9 bases sitting between them. CDR3 in amino acids: CASSLERVKAFF. CDR3 nucleotide sequence: TGTGCCAGCAGCTTAGAACGAGTTAAAGCTTTCTTT.

The table lists this clonotype with a few counts. The V gene is TRBV20-1, the J gene TRBJ1-2; D is possibly TRBD1 (6 bases). The length of the CDR3 is 14 residues. Germline assignment: CDR1 DFQATT and CDR2 SNEGSKA (reference sequence). Between the trimmed V and J ends, which lost 3 bases and 4 bases, there was a span of 15 bases. CDR3: CSARGSSRGYGYTF. CDR3 bases: TGCAGTGCTAGGGGTTCGTCCAGGGGCTATGGCTACACCTTC.

In this sample, this clonotype turned up a few times. The CDR3 nucleotides read TGTGCCAGTAGTATAGACAGACAAGAGACCCAGTACTTC. Protein product: CASSIDRQETQYF. This chain uses TRBV19 with TRBJ2-5; no reliable D call. CDR1 is LNHDA, CDR2 SQIVND, per germline (reference sequence). V lost 0 bases and J lost 2, with 4 bases in between. The CDR3 runs 13 residues.

This clonotype was counted at least ten times. The chain joins TRBV30 to TRBJ1-1, with D possibly being TRBD1 (5 bases). Looked up from germline, CDR1 is GTSNPN and CDR2 is SVGIG (reference sequence). The CDR3 runs 14 residues. V lost 3 bases and J 5 bases, leaving 16 bases between the germline ends. This CDR3 is CAWSKFQGRTEAFF. CDR3 coding DNA: TGTGCCTGGAGCAAATTTCAGGGAAGGACTGAAGCTTTCTTT.

The chain couples TRBV30 to TRBJ2-3, with D unclear. Trimming left V 3 bases short and J 1 base short, with 11 bases between. Germline CDR1 GTSNPN, CDR2 SVGIG (reference sequence). The CDR3 has 14 amino acids. CDR3 nucleotide sequence: TGTGCCTGGAGGATATTTCCTGGCACAGATACGCAGTATTTT. Protein: CAWRIFPGTDTQYF.

The table lists this clonotype with many counts. V and J are TRBV28 and TRBJ2-3, with D unclear. The length of the CDR3 is 14 residues. Trimming shortened V by 7 bases and J by 6 bases, and 17 bases separated the two germline ends. The germline gives CDR1 MDHEN, CDR2 SYDVKM. Here the CDR3 reads CASTPGMATDTQYF. The CDR3 DNA sequence: TGTGCCAGCACCCCAGGAATGGCCACGGATACGCAGTATTTT.

The table lists this clonotype with many counts. The chain recombines TRBV2 with TRBJ1-3; D remains ambiguous. The V end was cut by 10 bases, the J end by 0 bases, with 10 bases between. The CDR3 has 13 amino acids. From germline, CDR1 is SNHLY and CDR2 FYNNEI. The chain's CDR3 is CANQQDSGNTIYF. CDR3 nucleotide sequence: TGTGCCAACCAGCAAGACTCTGGAAACACCATATATTTT.

Many counts were recorded for this clonotype. The J gene is TRBJ1-4, the V gene TRBV7-9, with D tentatively TRBD1 (6 bases). Deletions cut 7 bases from V and 2 bases from J, with 14 bases between. There are 15 residues in the CDR3. From germline, CDR1 is SEHNR and CDR2 FQNEAQ (reference sequence). CDR3 nucleotides: TGTGCCAGCATCCAACCAGGGGATACTAATGAAAAACTGTTTTTT. Encoded protein: CASIQPGDTNEKLFF.

This clonotype was observed many times. The chain has TRBV11-2 and TRBJ2-1, with 7 bases that match TRBD2. The CDR3 has 16 residues. The trim removed 4 bases at V and 0 bases at J, leaving 6 bases unmatched. Germline assignment: CDR1 SGHAT and CDR2 FQNNGV. The CDR3 nucleotides read TGTGCCAGCAGCTCCAAGCGGGGAAGCTCCTACAATGAGCAGTTCTTC. Translated: CASSSKRGSSYNEQFF.

The rearrangement joins TRBV4-3 to TRBJ2-2; unclear D gene. The CDR3 spans 13 residues. Germline V CDR1 and CDR2: LGHNA, YSLEER. V lost 4 bases, J lost 6 bases, and 9 bases lay in between. CDR3 nucleotide sequence: TGCGCCAGCAGCCCAACGGTATCCGGGGAGCTGTTTTTT. Translated, it gives CASSPTVSGELFF.

The sample holds a few counts of this clonotype. This chain joins TRBV6-1 and TRBJ1-5; possibly TRBD1 for D (5 bases). There are 14 residues in the CDR3. Germline loops: CDR1 MNHNS, CDR2 SASEGT. Trimming cost V 7 bases and J 0 bases, with 10 bases left between them. As DNA, the CDR3 is TGTGCCAGCAATGGGGGGGATAGCAATCAGCCCCAGCATTTT. Protein product: CASNGGDSNQPQHF.

This clonotype was observed a handful of times. The V and J genes are TRBV12-3 or TRBV12-4 and TRBJ1-4, with 9 bases identical to TRBD1. This CDR3 comprises 13 residues. After removal of 6 bases from V and 13 bases from J, the junction contained 9 bases not matched to a gene. CDR3 bases: TGTGCCAGCAGATCCGGACAGGGGCGTGTACTGTTTTTT. This translates into CASRSGQGRVLFF.

About this clonotype: Being one base from a much bigger clone, this may be a read error. V is TRBV20-1 and J is TRBJ1-1, with a weak D call TRBD1 (6 bases). CDR1 DFQATT and CDR2 SNEGSKA come from the germline V gene (reference sequence). Trimming stripped 6 bases from V and 10 bases from J, with 15 bases between. The CDR3 is 11 amino acids. The CDR3 loop reads CSATRGGAAFF. The CDR3 nucleotides read TGCAGTGCCACACGAGGGGGTGCAGCTTTCTTT.

This clonotype has only a few counts. This chain connects TRBV14 to TRBJ1-1; a possible D gene is TRBD1 (6 bases). Trimming took 3 bases from V and 1 from J, leaving 15 bases between them. This CDR3 comprises 16 residues. The germline gives CDR1 SGHDN, CDR2 FVKESK. The CDR3 region has the DNA TGTGCCAGCAGCCAGACCGAGACAGGAACGAACACTGAAGCTTTCTTT. Protein: CASSQTETGTNTEAFF.

In its sample, this clonotype was seen a few times. The rearrangement uses TRBV5-1 and TRBJ2-5; 7 bases align to TRBD1. Per germline, CDR1 SGHRS and CDR2 YFSETQ. The length of the CDR3 is 15 residues. Trimming cost V 0 bases and J 5 bases; bases outside gene matches: 7. The CDR3 region has the DNA TGCGCCAGCAGCTTGGAGAGGGGGCGGTGGGAGACCCAGTACTTC. Encoded protein: CASSLERGRWETQYF.

The V and J genes are TRBV7-3 and TRBJ2-1, with 14 bases identical to TRBD2. J lost 8 bases, V lost 2 bases, and 17 bases had no gene match. Looked up from germline, CDR1 is SGHTA and CDR2 is FQGTGA. The length of the CDR3 is 20 residues. The CDR3 reads CASSLFASGWGLAGAHEQFF. The CDR3 region has the DNA TGTGCCAGCAGCTTATTCGCGTCGGGGTGGGGACTAGCGGGAGCTCATGAGCAGTTCTTC.

This clonotype was observed a few times. The chain has TRBV20-1 and TRBJ2-3, with 8 nucleotides matching TRBD2. The CDR3 loop spans 14 amino acids. After removal of 5 bases from V and 4 bases from J, the junction contained 8 bases not matched to a gene. Germline-derived CDR1 and CDR2 are DFQATT and SNEGSKA (reference sequence). CDR3 sequence: CSAGPAGEADTQYF. The CDR3 DNA reads as TGCAGTGCTGGGCCAGCGGGAGAAGCAGATACGCAGTATTTT.

This clonotype was observed at least ten times. The chain carries TRBV9 and TRBJ2-1; TRBD1 matches at 8 bases. J lost 6 bases, V lost 2 bases, and 7 bases had no gene match. Germline CDR1 and CDR2: SGDLS and YYNGEE. The length of the CDR3 is 15 residues. The CDR3 spells CASSVEAGGLNEQFF. For the CDR3, the DNA is TGTGCCAGCAGCGTTGAGGCAGGGGGCCTCAATGAGCAGTTCTTC.

The chain has TRBV5-5 and TRBJ2-1; 9 bases agree with TRBD2. This CDR3 spans 15 amino acids. V lost 4 bases to trimming and J lost 0 bases; unmatched junction nucleotides: 2. CDR1 and CDR2 (germline): SGHKS, YYEKEE (reference sequence). The chain's CDR3 is CASSTSGFSYNEQFF. The CDR3 nucleotides read TGTGCCAGCAGCACTAGCGGGTTCTCCTACAATGAGCAGTTCTTC. Full variable domain (remainder filled in from reference TRBV5-5 and TRBJ2-1): DAGVTQSPTHLIKTRGQQVTLRCSPISGHKSVSWYQQVLGQGPQFIFQYYEKEERGRGNFPDRFSARQFPNYSSELNVNALLLGDSALYLCASSTSGFSYNEQFFGPGTRLTVL.

The chain combines TRBV6-5 with TRBJ2-7, with 8 nucleotides matching TRBD1. The CDR3 is made up of 15 amino acids. V was pared by 0 bases and J by 5 bases, with 6 bases of the junction left unmatched. Germline-derived CDR1 and CDR2 are MNHEY and SVGAGI. CDR3 loop: CASSYSGQGSNEQYF. The CDR3 DNA reads as TGTGCCAGCAGTTACTCCGGACAGGGTAGCAACGAGCAGTACTTC.

About this clonotype: Given a much more abundant clone one base away, this may be a read error. The chain employs TRBV20-1 and TRBJ2-7, with 11 bases fitting TRBD1. Germline lookup yields CDR1 DFQATT and CDR2 SNEGSKA (reference sequence). This CDR3 has 14 amino acids. V shed 6 bases and J 9 bases; nucleotides not matched to a gene: 13. DNA of the CDR3: TGCAGTGCCATACCGGGACAGGGGGTTGGGGGGCAGTACTTC. Translating gives CSAIPGQGVGGQYF.